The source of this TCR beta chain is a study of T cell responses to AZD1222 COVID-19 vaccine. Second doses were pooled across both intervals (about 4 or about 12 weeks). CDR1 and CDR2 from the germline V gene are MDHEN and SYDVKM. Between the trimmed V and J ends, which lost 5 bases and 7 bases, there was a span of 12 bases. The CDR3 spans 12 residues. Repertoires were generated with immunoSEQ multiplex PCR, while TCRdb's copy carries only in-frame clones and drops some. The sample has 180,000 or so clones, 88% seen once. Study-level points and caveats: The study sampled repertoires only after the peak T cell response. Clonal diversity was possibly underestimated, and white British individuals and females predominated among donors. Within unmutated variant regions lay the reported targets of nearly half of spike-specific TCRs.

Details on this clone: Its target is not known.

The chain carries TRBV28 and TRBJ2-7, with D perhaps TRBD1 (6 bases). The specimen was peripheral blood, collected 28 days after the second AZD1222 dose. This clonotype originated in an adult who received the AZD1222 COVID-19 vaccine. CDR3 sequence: CASSGTPREQYF. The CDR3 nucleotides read TGTGCCAGCAGTGGGACACCGCGGGAGCAGTACTTC.